This entry lists 9 T cell receptor beta chains sequenced from one sample in a study of vaccination and CD4 T cells after COVID-19. Cultured CD4+ T cell DNA underwent sequencing with the Oncomine TCR Beta short-read assay. A single record per CDR3 protein comes from TCRdb applying MiXCR to the PCR reads. The repertoire holds about 15,000 distinct CDR3 sequences, with approximately 58% as singletons. No cognate antigen is known for these TCRs. Treatment here: roughly ten-day PBMC culture with coronavirus spike peptide pools or control peptides (ViraFEST assay). The sample taken for sequencing was CD4+ T cells from blood, cultured in vitro. These receptor sequences come from a human donor who had recovered from COVID-19.

This clonotype was picked up a small number of times. The V call is TRBV30, the J call TRBJ1-6, with a tentative D call TRBD1 (6 bases). CDR3 size: 13 residues. V lost 3 bases to trimming and J lost 8 bases, with 11 bases between them. Germline V gives CDR1 GTSNPN, CDR2 SVGIG (reference sequence). The chain's CDR3 is CAWRPGQDSPLHF. DNA for the CDR3: TGTGCCTGGAGGCCGGGACAAGATTCACCCCTCCACTTT.

This chain connects TRBV18 to TRBJ1-5; D might be TRBD1 (6 bases). Deletions cut 2 bases from V and 5 bases from J, with 7 bases between. The CDR3 is made up of 13 amino acids. Germline CDR1 and CDR2: KGHSH and LQKENI. For the CDR3, the DNA is TGTGCCAGCTCACCAGAGGGGGATCAGCCCCAGCATTTT. Protein: CASSPEGDQPQHF.

The chain is built from TRBV5-1 and TRBJ2-6, with D possibly TRBD2 on 6 matching bases. V was clipped by 2 bases and J by 0 bases, with 15 bases between them. CDR3 size: 18 residues. CDR1 is SGHRS and CDR2 is YFSETQ in the germline V gene. CDR3 residues: CASSFQARGSSGANVLTF. CDR3 nucleotides: TGCGCCAGCAGCTTCCAAGCCCGGGGGAGCTCTGGGGCCAACGTCCTGACTTTC.

This chain links TRBV11-2 with TRBJ2-7; D remains unclear. Trimming pared 2 bases from V and 3 bases from J, leaving 2 bases between. The V gene's germline CDR1 is SGHAT and CDR2 FQNNGV. The CDR3 contains 11 residues. The CDR3 protein is CASSLYYEQYF. CDR3 sequence (DNA): TGTGCCAGCAGCTTATACTACGAGCAGTACTTC.

This clonotype was counted a few times. The rearrangement joins TRBV27 to TRBJ2-2; D is uncertain. CDR3 length: 12 residues. V lost 1 base and J 6 bases, leaving 3 bases between the germline ends. Per the germline V gene, CDR1 is MNHEY and CDR2 is SMNVEV (reference sequence). The CDR3 is CASSLYSGELFF. As DNA, the CDR3 is TGTGCCAGCAGTTTATACTCCGGGGAGCTGTTTTTT.

This clonotype was found once. The gene calls are TRBV20-1 and TRBJ1-1, with TRBD1 as a possible D gene (5 bases). The germline V and J ends were trimmed by 3 bases and 9 bases, with 14 bases remaining between them. Per the germline V gene, CDR1 is DFQATT and CDR2 is SNEGSKA (reference sequence). This CDR3 contains 12 residues. The CDR3 is CSASYKQEKAFF. Here the CDR3 DNA reads TGCAGTGCTAGTTACAAACAGGAGAAAGCTTTCTTT.

This clonotype has only a few counts. J is TRBJ1-6 and V is TRBV19; D perhaps matches TRBD1 (6 bases). Germline CDR1 reads LNHDA; CDR2 reads SQIVND (reference sequence). V shed 5 bases and J shed 11 bases, with 22 bases lying between them. The CDR3 runs 16 residues. The CDR3 sequence is CASSPPEGQHPAPLHF. CDR3 nucleotides: TGTGCCAGTAGTCCCCCCGAAGGACAGCACCCGGCACCCCTCCACTTT.

This clonotype came up once. The chain is built from TRBV30 and TRBJ1-1; 8 nucleotides agree with TRBD1. This CDR3 has 15 amino acids. Germline CDR1 GTSNPN, CDR2 SVGIG (reference sequence). With V trimmed by 5 bases and J by 0 bases, 8 bases remained unmatched. DNA of the CDR3: TGTGCCTGGGAAGGGACAGGACTTTTGAACACTGAAGCTTTCTTT. Its protein product is CAWEGTGLLNTEAFF.

The CDR3 coding sequence is TGTGCCAGCAGTTACACAGGGGGTGAGGATGAGCAGTTCTTC. Encoded protein: CASSYTGGEDEQFF. The chain has TRBV6-5 and TRBJ2-1; TRBD1 agrees at 8 bases. Germline CDR1 and CDR2: MNHEY and SVGAGI. The J segment lost 8 bases and the V segment lost 2 bases, leaving 5 bases of the junction unmatched. The CDR3 runs 14 residues.